This TCR beta chain stems from a study of cytomegalovirus exposure and HLA in healthy donors. Study results and caveats: Cytomegalovirus status was reportedly diagnosed by the classifier with high sensitivity and specificity.

Unmatched junction bases numbered 15, after V lost 5 bases and J lost 5 bases. Germline V lookup: CDR1 LNHDA, CDR2 SQIVND (reference sequence). The CDR3 contains 16 residues. As concerns this clone: Antigen unknown.

Profiled with immunoSEQ multiplex PCR; TCRdb holds only in-frame clones, not every one. The sample has some 88,000 clones; around 96% are singletons. V usage is TRBV19 and J usage is TRBJ2-7; TRBD2 matches at 7 bases. The specimen was PBMCs. The TCR was taken from a man aged 18 to 30 in good health and CMV-seronegative. The CDR3: CASSQVGWEGKDEQYF. The CDR3, as DNA: TGTGCCAGTAGTCAAGTTGGGTGGGAGGGAAAGGACGAGCAGTACTTC.